This record concerns one T cell receptor (beta chain) sequence. This sample was included in a study of blood T cell repertoires in COVID-19. The overall study: The cDNA or gDNA used as material had been derived from T cells, B-cell-depleted T cells, or PBMCs.

Individuals drawn from approximately 22 US areas were roughly 18 to 89 years old. Researchers sorted participants into cohorts using their self-reported clinical history. TCRdb's table, derived via immunoSEQ multiplex PCR, lists solely in-frame clones and lacks some. The table shows under 300,000 clones, with about nine tenths occurring only once. Germline lookup yields CDR1 MDHEN and CDR2 SYDVKM. The CDR3 loop spans 12 amino acids. The ends were cut back, 5 bases at V and 4 bases at J, with 6 bases in the middle. This rearrangement joins TRBV28 to TRBJ1-5; D is ambiguous. The receptor's source is a woman aged 18-29 years who had recovered from COVID-19. Sample: PBMCs or T cells enriched from blood (not recorded which). CDR3 coding DNA: TGTGCCAGCAGTGGCTTAAATCAGCCCCAGCATTTT. Amino acids: CASSGLNQPQHF.